The T cell receptor beta chain under discussion was sequenced for a study of T cell responses to AZD1222 COVID-19 vaccine. The study's findings and limits: Vaccine-related CD4 TCRs covered spike, predominating at 160-218 and 743-854. The study reported that nearly half of spike-specific TCRs target unmutated variant regions. Donors were mostly white British, more females; clonal diversity possibly underestimated.

Details on this clone: Its antigen is undetermined.

The CDR3 has 14 residues. Germline CDR1 is MNHEY and CDR2 is SVGAGI. The germline V and J ends were trimmed by 4 bases and 3 bases, with 13 bases remaining between them. Method: immunoSEQ multiplex PCR; TCRdb's copy keeps in-frame clones and lacks some. The sample contains approximately 120,000 clones, about 87% of which appear only once. This material consisted of peripheral blood, taken on day 0 of AZD1222 vaccination. V is TRBV6-5 and J is TRBJ2-7; D is perhaps TRBD1 or TRBD2 (5 bases each). This TCR came from an adult in good health. The CDR3 here is CASSFSRDGYEQYF. In nucleotides, the CDR3 is TGTGCCAGCAGTTTTTCCCGGGACGGCTACGAGCAGTACTTC.